Detailed here is one T cell receptor beta chain. The entry originates in a study of T cells in Graves' hyperthyroidism and ophthalmopathy. Amplification of TCR beta CDR3 regions used RNA as the template. HTBI primers drove first-round RT-PCR of the TCR CDR3. One entry per CDR3 protein results from TCRdb running MiXCR on the multiplex PCR reads. The profile shows about 640,000 distinct CDR3 sequences, less than 25% of them singletons. Germline CDR1 and CDR2: SEHNR and FQNEAQ (reference sequence). V dropped 2 bases and J dropped 8 bases, with 15 bases sitting between them. This CDR3 region has 14 residues.

Sequenced material: blood. This TCR derives from a man younger than 40 with Graves' ophthalmopathy. This chain connects TRBV7-9 to TRBJ1-2; maybe TRBD1 (5 bases). The CDR3 protein is CASSLPSGYGGYTF. In nucleotides, the CDR3 is TGTGCCAGCAGCTTACCTTCAGGGTACGGAGGCTACACCTTC.